The 25 T cell receptor beta chains reported below all come from one sample, sequenced in a study. TCRdb reprocessed the 5' RACE reads via MiXCR and lists one record per CDR3 protein. Of 30,000 to 40,000 distinct CDR3 sequences listed, roughly 25% were seen once; the top ten hold around 3.5%. Sequencing used naive CD4+ T cells sorted from a lymph node. Indicated subset: naive CD4+ T cells, CD4+CD45RA+CD25-. Receptor source: a female donor with breast cancer.

There are a few counts of this clonotype. The gene calls are TRBV4-1 and TRBJ1-1; 11 nucleotides match TRBD1. Trimming cost V 2 bases and J 11 bases; bases outside gene matches: 16. Germline V gives CDR1 MGHRA, CDR2 YSYEKL. The CDR3 is 17 residues long. For the CDR3, the DNA is TGCGCCAGCAGCCAACAGCTCTCCGGGACAGGGGGAATGGGCGCTTTCTTT. This gives the protein CASSQQLSGTGGMGAFF.

This clonotype was detected ten times or more. The chain couples TRBV20-1 to TRBJ2-7; tentatively, D is TRBD2 (5 bases). With 1 base removed from V and 1 base from J, the gap between germline ends came to 11 bases. Germline V gene sequence: CDR1 DFQATT, CDR2 SNEGSKA (reference sequence). The CDR3 has 14 residues. The CDR3 sequence: CSARGTSFSYEQYF. The CDR3 bases are TGCAGTGCTAGAGGGACTTCCTTTTCCTACGAGCAGTACTTC.

This clonotype appeared a single time. This sequence joins TRBV11-2 and TRBJ2-5; 8 positions agree with TRBD2. The CDR3 spans 16 residues. The junction had 13 bases not matched to a gene; V was cut back by 5 bases and J by 5 bases. Germline loops: CDR1 SGHAT, CDR2 FQNNGV. The CDR3 spells CASSNGLAVAWETQYF. The CDR3 DNA reads TGTGCCAGCAGCAACGGACTAGCAGTCGCATGGGAGACCCAGTACTTC.

This clonotype was seen only a few times. The chain joins TRBV27 to TRBJ2-7; either TRBD1 or TRBD2 may supply D (6 bases each). This CDR3 is built from 14 residues. The germline gives CDR1 MNHEY, CDR2 SMNVEV (reference sequence). V lost 2 bases, J lost 3 bases, and 11 bases lay in between. CDR3: CASSLGGPLYEQYF. In nucleotides, the CDR3 is TGTGCCAGCAGTTTAGGGGGGCCCCTCTACGAGCAGTACTTC.

This clonotype is deemed medium-sized (0.01 to 0.1%). The DNA of the CDR3 is TGTGCCAGCAGCCAAGATAGGACAGGGGAGCAGTACTTC. Its protein product is CASSQDRTGEQYF. The V gene is TRBV3-1, the J gene TRBJ2-7; 8 nucleotides agree with TRBD1. V dropped 0 bases and J dropped 7; count of bases not matched to a gene: 2. The CDR3 is 13 amino acids. CDR1 LGHDT and CDR2 YNNKEL come from the germline V gene (reference sequence).

As concerns this clonotype: Being one base from a much bigger clone, this may be a read error. The rearrangement links TRBV20-1 to TRBJ2-1, with D perhaps TRBD2 (6 bases). Trimming pared 0 bases from V and 8 bases from J, leaving 14 bases between. CDR1 is DFQATT and CDR2 is SNEGSKA in the germline V gene (reference sequence). The CDR3 loop spans 14 amino acids. The CDR3 loop reads CSARDSWWGDEQFF. The CDR3 nucleotides read TGCAGTGCTAGAGATTCGTGGTGGGGGGATGAGCAGTTCTTC.

V is TRBV5-1 and J is TRBJ2-7; TRBD2 matches 13 bases. With V trimmed by 2 bases and J by 6 bases, 5 bases remained unmatched. The CDR3 extends over 15 amino acids. Germline lookup yields CDR1 SGHRS and CDR2 YFSETQ. The chain's CDR3 is CASSLLAGGPSEQYF. The CDR3 bases are TGCGCCAGCAGCTTACTAGCGGGAGGGCCCAGCGAGCAGTACTTC.

This clonotype was recorded at least ten times. The V call is TRBV12-3 or TRBV12-4, the J call TRBJ2-1, with 8 bases lining up with TRBD1. After removal of 2 bases from V and 7 bases from J, the junction contained 4 bases not matched to a gene. The CDR3 covers 14 residues. The CDR3 DNA is TGTGCCAGCAGTTTAACAGGGGGGTGGAATGAGCAGTTCTTC. Translated: CASSLTGGWNEQFF.

The chain links TRBV6-5 to TRBJ1-6; 9 nucleotides agree with TRBD1. The V gene end was trimmed by 6 bases and the J gene end by 10 bases; junction bases not matched to a gene: 7. Germline-derived CDR1 and CDR2 are MNHEY and SVGAGI. The CDR3 is 14 residues long. CDR3 DNA sequence: TGTGCCAGCAGCCCAACAGGGGGCTCATCACCCCTCCACTTT. Protein: CASSPTGGSSPLHF.

The chain links TRBV11-2 to TRBJ1-6; no reliable D call. V lost 1 base and J lost 12, with 10 bases in between. CDR1 SGHAT and CDR2 FQNNGV come from the germline V gene. The CDR3 length is 13 residues. In DNA, the CDR3 is TGTGCCAGCAGCTTAGGTACGGCGAAACCCCTCCACTTT. This codes for CASSLGTAKPLHF.

This rearrangement joins TRBV20-1 to TRBJ2-3; 16 nucleotides align to TRBD2. The CDR3 is 16 residues long. Per germline, CDR1 DFQATT and CDR2 SNEGSKA (reference sequence). After removal of 7 bases from V and 6 bases from J, the junction contained 10 bases not matched to a gene. The DNA for the CDR3 is TGCAGTGGCCCGGGACTAGCGGGGGGGCCGGGGGATACGCAGTATTTT. It yields the protein CSGPGLAGGPGDTQYF.

This clonotype was seen many times. The V call is TRBV7-2, the J call TRBJ2-7; 7 bases map to TRBD2. This CDR3 has 16 residues. In germline, CDR1 is SGHTA, CDR2 FQGNSA. Trimming took 3 bases from V and 0 from J; bases not matched to a gene: 8. The CDR3 reads CASSFDAGAASYEQYF. The CDR3 DNA reads TGTGCCAGCAGCTTTGACGCGGGAGCGGCCTCCTACGAGCAGTACTTC.

The chain carries TRBV28 and TRBJ2-2; D is undetermined. V lost 2 bases and J 4 bases, leaving 11 bases between the germline ends. The germline V gene has CDR1 MDHEN and CDR2 SYDVKM. This CDR3 is 15 amino acids long. The DNA for the CDR3 is TGTGCCAGCAGTTTACGACCGGAGTCCACCGGGGAGCTGTTTTTT. Translating gives CASSLRPESTGELFF.

The rearrangement uses TRBV2 and TRBJ2-1; 14 bases are shared with TRBD2. The CDR3 is made up of 19 amino acids. Trimming cost V 8 bases and J 7 bases; bases outside gene matches: 19. The V gene's germline CDR1 is SNHLY and CDR2 FYNNEI. Written as DNA, the CDR3 is TGTGCCAGCTATACGCGCGGCCTGGGGGGACTAGCGGGAGTTAATGAGCAGTTCTTC. It codes for CASYTRGLGGLAGVNEQFF.

Details on this clonotype: This may stem from a read error, because a much larger clone lies one nucleotide away. V is TRBV5-8 and J is TRBJ2-1; no clear D. The CDR3 covers 15 residues. Germline CDR1 SGHTS, CDR2 YDEGEE. The CDR3 DNA sequence: TGTGCCGGCAGCACATTATCCAGCTCCTACAATGAGCAGTTCTTC. Encoded protein: CAGSTLSSSYNEQFF.

The V and J genes are TRBV9 and TRBJ1-4; TRBD1 might be the D (5 bases). Germline loops: CDR1 SGDLS, CDR2 YYNGEE. There are 14 residues in the CDR3. Trimming cost V 6 bases and J 3 bases, with 12 bases left between them. The CDR3 nucleotides read TGTGCCAGCACCTCAGGACACGCTAATGAAAAACTGTTTTTT. Its protein is CASTSGHANEKLFF.

There are many counts of this clonotype. The chain joins TRBV4-1 to TRBJ2-1, with D perhaps TRBD2 (6 bases). V shed 5 bases and J shed 0 bases, with 11 bases lying between them. This CDR3 region has 15 residues. CDR1 MGHRA and CDR2 YSYEKL come from the germline V gene. CDR3 in DNA: TGCGCCAGCAGCTACGACGGGAGCTCCTACAATGAGCAGTTCTTC. It translates to CASSYDGSSYNEQFF.

Judged by abundance, this clonotype is medium-sized. V is TRBV15 and J is TRBJ2-3; unclear D gene. Per the germline V gene, CDR1 is LNHNV and CDR2 is YYDKDF (reference sequence). CDR3 length: 14 residues. Trimming removed 0 bases at V and 12 bases at J, with 16 bases between. The CDR3 spells CATSRDRATIVQYF. CDR3 DNA sequence: TGTGCCACCAGCAGAGATCGAGCGACGATAGTTCAGTATTTT.

This clonotype was recorded many times. J is TRBJ2-7 and V is TRBV5-1; D remains unclear. V was clipped by 5 bases and J by 3 bases, with 12 bases between them. The CDR3 sequence is 13 residues long. Germline CDR1 and CDR2: SGHRS and YFSETQ. For the CDR3, the DNA is TGCGCCAGCAGTTTGCAGAGGAACTACGAGCAGTACTTC. Its protein is CASSLQRNYEQYF.

The gene calls are TRBV24-1 and TRBJ2-5; 7 nucleotides align to TRBD2. With 7 bases clipped from V and 7 bases from J, the junction kept 8 bases outside the gene matches. CDR1 and CDR2 (germline): KGHDR, SFDVKD. This CDR3 spans 13 amino acids. DNA for the CDR3: TGTGCCACCAGCCCGGCGGGGAGGGTGACCCAGTACTTC. Translation: CATSPAGRVTQYF.

The chain uses TRBV2 and TRBJ2-7; no definite D call. CDR1 and CDR2 from the germline V gene are SNHLY and FYNNEI. This CDR3 has 12 amino acids. V dropped 2 bases and J dropped 2 bases, with 4 bases sitting between them. CDR3 in amino acids: CASSEQTYEQYF. CDR3 nucleotides: TGTGCCAGCAGTGAACAGACCTACGAGCAGTACTTC.

This clonotype has ten or more counts. The V gene is TRBV12-3 or TRBV12-4, the J gene TRBJ1-4, with a weak D call TRBD1 (5 bases). This CDR3 is 17 amino acids long. Deletions cut 7 bases from V and 6 bases from J, with 24 bases between. The CDR3 coding sequence is TGTGCCAGCACCCTGGGACTGCCCTCAAGGCGGGATGAAAAACTGTTTTTT. It encodes CASTLGLPSRRDEKLFF.

With regard to this clonotype: The junction departs from germline at one end; a sequencing error may be responsible. V is TRBV7-9 and J is TRBJ2-2; perhaps TRBD1 as D (6 bases). The CDR3 contains 15 residues. Germline CDR1 and CDR2: SEHNR and FQNEAQ (reference sequence). The CDR3 sequence: CASSLDRANTRELFF. CDR3 in DNA: TGTGCCAGCAGCTTAGACAGGGCGAACACCCGGGAGCTGTTTTTT.

CDR3 region: CASSDGGTSGNTIYF. DNA of the CDR3: TGTGCCAGCAGCGATGGGGGGACCTCTGGAAACACCATATATTTT. The chain is built from TRBV9 and TRBJ1-3, with a tentative D call TRBD1 (5 bases). CDR1 SGDLS and CDR2 YYNGEE come from the germline V gene. The CDR3 has 15 amino acids. V was cut by 3 bases and J by 0 bases, with 10 bases left in between. Full variable domain (remainder filled in from reference TRBV9 and TRBJ1-3): DSGVTQTPKHLITATGQRVTLRCSPRSGDLSVYWYQQSLDQGLQFLIQYYNGEERAKGNILERFSAQQFPDLHSELNLSSLELGDSALYFCASSDGGTSGNTIYFGEGSWLTVV.

Only a few counts were recorded for this clonotype. The chain's CDR3 is CSVDYDQETQYF. The CDR3 nucleotides are TGCAGCGTCGACTACGACCAAGAGACCCAGTACTTC. The chain combines TRBV29-1 with TRBJ2-5; TRBD2 is a possible D gene (5 bases). Germline CDR1 SQVTM, CDR2 ANQGSEA. The CDR3 is made up of 12 amino acids. V was cut by 6 bases and J by 0 bases, with 8 bases left in between.